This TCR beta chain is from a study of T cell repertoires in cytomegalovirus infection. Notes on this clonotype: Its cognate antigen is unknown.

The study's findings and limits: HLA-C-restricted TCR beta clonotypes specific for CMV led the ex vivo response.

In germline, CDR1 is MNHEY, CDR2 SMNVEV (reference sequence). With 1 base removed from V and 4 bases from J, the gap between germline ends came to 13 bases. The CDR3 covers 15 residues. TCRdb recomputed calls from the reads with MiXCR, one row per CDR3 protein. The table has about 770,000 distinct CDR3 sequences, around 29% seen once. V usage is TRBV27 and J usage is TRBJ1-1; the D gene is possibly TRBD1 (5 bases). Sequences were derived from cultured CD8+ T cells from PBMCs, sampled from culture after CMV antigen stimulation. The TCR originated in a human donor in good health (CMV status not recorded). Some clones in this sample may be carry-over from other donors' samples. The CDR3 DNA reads TGTGCCAGCAGTTTATTAGGGGCGGCGGGCACTGAAGCTTTCTTT. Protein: CASSLLGAAGTEAFF.